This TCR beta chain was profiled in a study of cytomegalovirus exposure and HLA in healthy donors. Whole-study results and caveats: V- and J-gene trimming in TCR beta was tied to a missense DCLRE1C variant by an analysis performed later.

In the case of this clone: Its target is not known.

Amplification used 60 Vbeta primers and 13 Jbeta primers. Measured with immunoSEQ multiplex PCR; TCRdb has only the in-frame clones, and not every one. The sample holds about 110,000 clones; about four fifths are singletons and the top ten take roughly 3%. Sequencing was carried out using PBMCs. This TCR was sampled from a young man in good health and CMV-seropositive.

DNA for the CDR3: TGCGCCAGCTCGGCAGAATCAGGAGGTAACACTGAAGCTTTCTTT. It specifies CASSAESGGNTEAFF. The V call is TRBV5-1, the J call TRBJ1-1; D call uncertain. V shed 7 bases and J shed 2 bases, with 18 bases lying between them. The CDR3 totals 15 residues. Germline loops: CDR1 SGHRS, CDR2 YFSETQ.